This entry lists 14 T cell receptor beta chains sequenced from one sample in a study of OX40 agonist ivuxolimab in advanced cancers. Assay: immunoSEQ multiplex PCR; the TCRdb copy retains only in-frame clones and omits some. The table shows around 35,000 clones, with 70% to 80% occurring only once. This specimen consisted of CD4+ or CD8+ T cells sorted from blood, obtained in a trial of the OX40 agonist ivuxolimab. These receptors originate from an adult with an advanced solid tumor such as melanoma, head and neck, liver or kidney cancer.

The DNA for the CDR3 is TGCGCCAGCAGCTTGGGTCAGGGTTTTTACGAGCAGTACTTC. This gives the protein CASSLGQGFYEQYF. This chain joins TRBV5-1 and TRBJ2-5, with D possibly matching TRBD1 (5 bases). The DNA end lines up better with TRBJ2-7; the J call may be wrong. This CDR3 has 14 residues. Per the germline V gene, CDR1 is SGHRS and CDR2 is YFSETQ.

The chain uses TRBV5-4 and TRBJ1-1; D uncertain. CDR1 and CDR2 from the germline V gene are SGHNT and YYREEE (reference sequence). The CDR3 runs 14 residues. Trimming took 4 bases from V and 0 from J, leaving 10 bases between them. CDR3 sequence: CASSDRELNTEAFF. CDR3 bases: TGTGCCAGCAGCGACCGGGAATTGAACACTGAAGCTTTCTTT.

The table lists this clone with a few counts. V is TRBV14 and J is TRBJ2-7; D uncertain. The ends were cut back, 1 base at V and 2 bases at J, with 12 bases in the middle. From germline, CDR1 is SGHDN and CDR2 FVKESK. The CDR3 sequence is 15 residues long. CDR3 nucleotides: TGTGCCAGCAGCCAAGGGTACAGTACGACCTACGAGCAGTACTTC. Protein: CASSQGYSTTYEQYF. The full variable domain, with the rest looked up from reference TRBV14 and TRBJ2-7, is EAGVTQFPSHSVIEKGQTVTLRCDPISGHDNLYWYRRVMGKEIKFLLHFVKESKQDESGMPNNRFLAERTGGTYSTLKVQPAELEDSGVYFCASSQGYSTTYEQYFGPGTRLTVT.

The CDR3 nucleotides read TGTGCCAGCAGCCATGTACTAGCGTCTCGGGAGACCCAGTACTTC. It yields the protein CASSHVLASRETQYF. This chain joins TRBV14 and TRBJ2-5, with TRBD2 matching over 7 bases. CDR3 length equals 15 residues. V lost 3 bases to trimming and J lost 5 bases; unmatched junction nucleotides: 9. CDR1 and CDR2 from the germline V gene are SGHDN and FVKESK.

The rearrangement uses TRBV28 and TRBJ2-5, with 9 bases identical to TRBD1. This CDR3 region has 16 residues. The ends lost 4 bases at V and 2 bases at J; junction bases unmatched: 8. Per the germline V gene, CDR1 is MDHEN and CDR2 is SYDVKM. As DNA, the CDR3 is TGTGCCAGCAGTTCCCTCGGACAGGGGCCTCAAGAGACCCAGTACTTC. Its translation: CASSSLGQGPQETQYF. Full variable domain (rest looked up from reference TRBV28 and TRBJ2-5): DVKVTQSSRYLVKRTGEKVFLECVQDMDHENMFWYRQDPGLGLRLIYFSYDVKMKEKGDIPEGYSVSREKKERFSLILESASTNQTSMYLCASSSLGQGPQETQYFGPGTRLLVL.

The chain joins TRBV7-7 to TRBJ2-6; D call uncertain. The CDR3 contains 15 residues. V was cut by 5 bases and J by 5 bases, with 13 bases left in between. Germline V gene lookup returns CDR1 SSHAT and CDR2 FNYEAQ (reference sequence). CDR3 nucleotides: TGTGCCAGCAGCCTTGACCAAAGTCGGGCCAACGTCCTGACTTTC. As protein: CASSLDQSRANVLTF.

CDR3 coding DNA: TGTGCCAGCAGTTTAACCGGGGCCAACGTCCTGACTTTC. Translated: CASSLTGANVLTF. V gene TRBV27 combines with J gene TRBJ2-6; D is uncertain. Germline V gives CDR1 MNHEY, CDR2 SMNVEV (reference sequence). With 2 bases removed from V and 4 bases from J, the gap between germline ends came to 3 bases. The CDR3 contains 13 residues.

The chain joins TRBV7-9 to TRBJ1-2; D unclear. Trimming pared 5 bases from V and 8 bases from J, leaving 12 bases between. CDR3 length: 12 amino acids. Germline V CDR1 and CDR2: SEHNR, FQNEAQ (reference sequence). CDR3 nucleotides: TGTGCCAGCAGCCCTTCCTCGGGGGGCTACACCTTC. It encodes CASSPSSGGYTF.

The rearrangement uses TRBV2 and TRBJ2-5, with D uncertain. CDR3 length equals 10 residues. V was cut by 2 bases and J by 14 bases, with 9 bases left in between. Germline assignment: CDR1 SNHLY and CDR2 FYNNEI. CDR3 in amino acids: CASSERKTYF. The CDR3, as DNA: TGTGCCAGCAGTGAAAGGAAGACATACTTC.

The rearrangement links TRBV7-8 to TRBJ1-5, with D possibly TRBD1 on 5 matching bases. Per the germline V gene, CDR1 is SGHVS and CDR2 is FQNEAQ. The ends were cut back, 5 bases at V and 1 base at J, with 15 bases in the middle. There are 16 residues in the CDR3. The CDR3 DNA sequence: TGTGCCAGCAGCAAATTGGGGGTAGAGAGCAATCAGCCCCAGCATTTT. Residues: CASSKLGVESNQPQHF.

V and J are TRBV7-8 and TRBJ1-1, with 7 positions matching TRBD1. The CDR3 has 14 amino acids. Germline CDR1 SGHVS, CDR2 FQNEAQ. The V and J ends lost 5 bases and 1 base, in that order; junction bases with no gene match: 4. This CDR3 reads CASSAGTANTEAFF. The CDR3 DNA follows: TGTGCCAGCAGCGCCGGGACAGCGAACACTGAAGCTTTCTTT.

J is TRBJ2-5 and V is TRBV15; 12 nucleotides align to TRBD2. Near its end, the DNA agrees better with TRBJ2-7, so the J call may be wrong. Germline values: CDR1 LNHNV, CDR2 YYDKDF (reference sequence). The CDR3 totals 16 residues. DNA for the CDR3: TGTGCCACCAGCACCGGACGGGGACTAGCGGGTTCCGAGCAGTACTTC. This codes for CATSTGRGLAGSEQYF.

The V and J genes are TRBV7-3 and TRBJ2-7; 8 bases line up with TRBD1. J was trimmed by 5 bases and V by 2 bases; bases with no gene match: 11. The CDR3 spans 16 residues. CDR1 and CDR2 from the germline V gene are SGHTA and FQGTGA. The CDR3, as DNA: TGTGCCAGCAGCTTAGGGTACGAGGCAGGGGGCCACGAGCAGTACTTC. Protein sequence: CASSLGYEAGGHEQYF.

This clone was observed a single time. The CDR3 sequence is CASSLAGGGGQETQYF. CDR3 in DNA: TGTGCCAGCAGCTTAGCTGGTGGGGGGGGCCAAGAGACCCAGTACTTC. V usage is TRBV7-8 and J usage is TRBJ2-5; 7 positions agree with TRBD2. The CDR3 covers 16 residues. Germline values: CDR1 SGHVS, CDR2 FQNEAQ. With V trimmed by 0 bases and J by 1 base, 5 bases remained unmatched.